What follows are 19 T cell receptor beta chains derived from one specimen sequenced in a study of blood T cell repertoires in COVID-19. Profiled with immunoSEQ multiplex PCR; TCRdb holds only in-frame clones, not every one. The data contain around 250,000 clones, roughly 80% of them singletons. Sequenced: peripheral blood. These receptors all stem from a woman younger than 30 with acute or convalescent COVID-19.

This sequence joins TRBV5-6 and TRBJ1-3, with D tentatively TRBD1 (5 bases). Germline CDR1 reads SGHDT; CDR2 reads YYEEEE. The length of the CDR3 is 15 residues. Trimming stripped 0 bases from V and 2 bases from J, with 9 bases between. In DNA, the CDR3 is TGTGCCAGCAGCTTGGTGGGGGGGGCTGGAAACACCATATATTTT. It encodes CASSLVGGAGNTIYF.

V gene TRBV5-6 combines with J gene TRBJ1-5, with D possibly being TRBD1 (6 bases). The V and J ends lost 3 bases and 2 bases respectively, with 15 bases between them. CDR3 length equals 16 residues. Germline values: CDR1 SGHDT, CDR2 YYEEEE. CDR3 residues: CASSSTGGVGNQPQHF. The CDR3 nucleotides are TGTGCCAGCAGCTCGACAGGAGGAGTTGGCAATCAGCCCCAGCATTTT. Based on the CDR3 plus reference TRBV5-6 and TRBJ1-5, the full variable domain is DAGVTQSPTHLIKTRGQQVTLRCSPKSGHDTVSWYQQALGQGPQFIFQYYEEEERQRGNFPDRFSGHQFPNYSSELNVNALLLGDSALYLCASSSTGGVGNQPQHFGDGTRLSIL.

V usage is TRBV28 and J usage is TRBJ2-3, with 10 nucleotides matching TRBD2. Germline CDR1 is MDHEN and CDR2 is SYDVKM. The CDR3 has 17 residues. The ends lost 5 bases at V and 0 bases at J; junction bases unmatched: 8. CDR3: CASSGYFSGRSTDTQYF. The CDR3 nucleotides are TGTGCCAGCAGTGGGTACTTTAGCGGGAGGAGCACAGATACGCAGTATTTT. Drawing the rest from reference TRBV28 and TRBJ2-3, the complete variable domain is DVKVTQSSRYLVKRTGEKVFLECVQDMDHENMFWYRQDPGLGLRLIYFSYDVKMKEKGDIPEGYSVSREKKERFSLILESASTNQTSMYLCASSGYFSGRSTDTQYFGPGTRLTVL.

V gene TRBV29-1 combines with J gene TRBJ2-1; D is perhaps TRBD1 (5 bases). The ends were cut back, 4 bases at V and 4 bases at J, with 26 bases in the middle. Per germline, CDR1 SQVTM and CDR2 ANQGSEA. The CDR3 extends over 18 amino acids. CDR3 sequence: CSVVEQVGIVSHYNEQFF. CDR3 DNA: TGCAGCGTTGTAGAACAGGTTGGGATCGTTTCCCATTACAATGAGCAGTTCTTC.

Written as DNA, the CDR3 is TGCGCCAGCAGCCGTAGACGGAGGACCCAGTACTTC. Protein sequence: CASSRRRRTQYF. The chain uses TRBV4-1 and TRBJ2-5; the D is unclear. The CDR3 spans 12 residues. The ends were cut back, 4 bases at V and 7 bases at J, with 10 bases in the middle. Germline CDR1 reads MGHRA; CDR2 reads YSYEKL.

This clone was seen a single time. The rearrangement joins TRBV10-3 to TRBJ2-7; 9 nucleotides line up with TRBD2. CDR3 length: 12 amino acids. In germline, CDR1 is ENHRY, CDR2 SYGVKD. V shed 8 bases and J 4 bases; nucleotides not matched to a gene: 3. CDR3 DNA sequence: TGTGCCATCCGGAGCGGGAGGTACGAGCAGTACTTC. It yields the protein CAIRSGRYEQYF.

The chain is built from TRBV28 and TRBJ2-7, with 10 bases matching TRBD1. The ends lost 3 bases at V and 7 bases at J; junction bases unmatched: 9. Looked up from germline, CDR1 is MDHEN and CDR2 is SYDVKM. The CDR3 extends over 15 amino acids. This CDR3 reads CASSFRDRGRGEQYF. The CDR3 DNA follows: TGTGCCAGCAGTTTTCGAGACAGGGGGCGCGGAGAGCAGTACTTC.

This chain links TRBV3-1 (or the pseudogene TRBV3-2) with TRBJ1-1; 9 nucleotides align to TRBD1. Germline CDR1 LGHDT, CDR2 YNNKEL (reference sequence). This CDR3 has 12 residues. Trimming cost V 6 bases and J 9 bases; bases outside gene matches: 5. Written as DNA, the CDR3 is TGTGCCAGCAGGCTGGGACAGGGTAAAGCTTTCTTT. The encoded protein is CASRLGQGKAFF.

Only one count was recorded for this clone. V is TRBV27 and J is TRBJ1-1, with no clear D. V was pared by 5 bases and J by 3 bases, with 16 bases between. This CDR3 comprises 15 residues. Germline CDR1 and CDR2: MNHEY and SMNVEV (reference sequence). The CDR3 DNA reads TGTGCCAGCAGTGCTCGCGGTTGGGAGTACACTGAAGCTTTCTTT. It yields the protein CASSARGWEYTEAFF.

The gene calls are TRBV5-6 and TRBJ1-2; unclear D gene. The CDR3 totals 17 residues. The germline V and J ends were trimmed by 0 bases and 2 bases, with 17 bases remaining between them. Germline V gives CDR1 SGHDT, CDR2 YYEEEE. CDR3 DNA: TGTGCCAGCAGCTTGGCCGGCAGTCCCGCCGGGAACTATGGCTACACCTTC. It translates to CASSLAGSPAGNYGYTF.

The chain employs TRBV5-1 and TRBJ2-7; D is undetermined. The CDR3 runs 16 residues. Germline CDR1 reads SGHRS; CDR2 reads YFSETQ. The germline V and J ends were trimmed by 1 base and 2 bases, with 16 bases remaining between them. The CDR3 bases are TGCGCCAGCAGCTTGTACCCCGCCGGAGAAGCCTACGAGCAGTACTTC. Its translation: CASSLYPAGEAYEQYF.

The gene calls are TRBV7-8 and TRBJ2-3, with 8 bases identical to TRBD1. CDR1 is SGHVS, CDR2 FQNEAQ, per germline. The CDR3 is 16 residues long. V shed 0 bases and J 2 bases; nucleotides not matched to a gene: 4. CDR3 protein: CASSLARTGYTDTQYF. CDR3 nucleotides: TGTGCCAGCAGCTTAGCCAGGACAGGGTACACAGATACGCAGTATTTT.

This sequence joins TRBV7-8 and TRBJ1-6; TRBD1 agrees at 9 bases. The CDR3 has 16 amino acids. Looked up from germline, CDR1 is SGHVS and CDR2 is FQNEAQ. V trimming: 5 bases; J trimming: 8 bases; junction bases outside the gene matches: 10. The CDR3 coding sequence is TGTGCCAGCAGCCCCGGGGACAGGGCTTTTGATTCACCCCTCCACTTT. This encodes CASSPGDRAFDSPLHF.

This clone was observed a single time. V usage is TRBV14 and J usage is TRBJ1-2, with D maybe TRBD1 (5 bases). CDR1 is SGHDN and CDR2 is FVKESK in the germline V gene. Trimming pared 0 bases from V and 8 bases from J, leaving 19 bases between. The CDR3 spans 16 residues. CDR3 in amino acids: CASSQDAAGWAWGYTF. In DNA, the CDR3 is TGTGCCAGCAGCCAAGATGCCGCAGGGTGGGCCTGGGGCTACACCTTC.

This clone was observed a single time. The chain combines TRBV5-4 with TRBJ1-3; tentative D call: TRBD1 (6 bases). The germline V and J ends were trimmed by 0 bases and 4 bases, with 17 bases remaining between them. Germline CDR1 and CDR2: SGHNT and YYREEE (reference sequence). CDR3 size: 17 residues. CDR3 in DNA: TGTGCCAGCAGCTTGGGGACAGAAGCACTGAGGGGAAACACCATATATTTT. Protein sequence: CASSLGTEALRGNTIYF.

A word on this clone: The same CDR3 arises from other DNA sequences in this sample as well. The rearrangement joins TRBV7-8 to TRBJ2-1; 11 nucleotides line up with TRBD2. J lost 6 bases, V lost 1 base, and 2 bases had no gene match. Per the germline V gene, CDR1 is SGHVS and CDR2 is FQNEAQ. The CDR3 is 15 residues long. CDR3 protein: CASSLVAGGPNEQFF. Written as DNA, the CDR3 is TGTGCCAGCAGCTTAGTAGCGGGAGGGCCCAATGAGCAGTTCTTC.

This chain joins TRBV4-3 and TRBJ1-2, with 9 bases identical to TRBD1. Germline loops: CDR1 LGHNA, CDR2 YSLEER. This CDR3 has 12 residues. Losses at the gene ends were 8 bases for V and 7 bases for J; bases not matched to a gene: 5. CDR3 residues: CASGDRVSGYTF. CDR3 coding DNA: TGCGCCAGCGGGGACAGGGTTAGTGGCTACACCTTC.

The chain has TRBV6-4 and TRBJ2-5; 11 nucleotides match TRBD2. Germline CDR1 is MRHNA and CDR2 is SNTAGT. V dropped 2 bases and J dropped 14; count of bases not matched to a gene: 10. This CDR3 comprises 14 residues. The CDR3 nucleotides read TGTGCCAGCAGTGACCTCCCACTAGCGGGAGTTAATTACTTC. Its translation is CASSDLPLAGVNYF.

The chain has TRBV19 and TRBJ1-3, with 9 bases fitting TRBD1. Germline V gene lookup returns CDR1 LNHDA and CDR2 SQIVND (reference sequence). Trimming cost V 7 bases and J 0 bases; bases outside gene matches: 4. The CDR3 has 15 amino acids. CDR3 sequence (DNA): TGTGCCAGTACCTTGACAGGGGGCTCTGGAAACACCATATATTTT. Translation: CASTLTGGSGNTIYF.